These 28 T cell receptor beta chains came from one sample sequenced in a study of human T cells and chemical hapten exposure. TCRdb independently ran MiXCR on the 5' RACE reads; one entry per CDR3 protein. The sample yields 130,000 or so distinct CDR3 sequences, around 4.1% seen once. The authors' total RNA extraction used unfractionated whole blood. These TCRs come from a female donor in good health.

This clonotype appeared a few times. This chain uses TRBV5-1 with TRBJ1-4; TRBD1 matches at 7 bases. The germline V gene has CDR1 SGHRS and CDR2 YFSETQ. V lost 0 bases to trimming and J lost 5 bases; unmatched junction nucleotides: 4. The CDR3 covers 15 residues. The CDR3 loop reads CASSLGTGENEKLFF. CDR3 coding DNA: TGCGCCAGCAGCTTGGGCACAGGGGAAAATGAAAAACTGTTTTTT.

This clonotype was recorded many times. The chain is built from TRBV29-1 and TRBJ2-3; 10 nucleotides line up with TRBD2. Per the germline V gene, CDR1 is SQVTM and CDR2 is ANQGSEA. This CDR3 comprises 14 residues. V shed 5 bases, J shed 6 bases, and the junction held 8 bases outside the gene matches. The CDR3 DNA reads TGCAGCGTTCCGAGCGGGGGGGCCCGGGATACGCAGTATTTT. Encoded protein: CSVPSGGARDTQYF.

This clonotype was counted at least ten times. The chain has TRBV6-6 and TRBJ2-7; the D gene could be TRBD1 or TRBD2 (5 bases each). Trimming took 5 bases from V and 2 from J, leaving 19 bases between them. The CDR3 covers 16 residues. Germline lookup yields CDR1 MNHNY and CDR2 SVGAGI (reference sequence). The CDR3 protein is CASSATGRGVPYEQYF. The DNA for the CDR3 is TGTGCCAGCAGTGCCACAGGAAGGGGAGTCCCCTACGAGCAGTACTTC.

In its sample, this clonotype was seen many times. The chain has TRBV6-5 and TRBJ1-6, with D uncertain. Germline assignment: CDR1 MNHEY and CDR2 SVGAGI. Deletions cut 6 bases from V and 0 bases from J, with 9 bases between. CDR3 length: 15 residues. The CDR3 sequence: CASSLDGSYNSPLHF. The CDR3 nucleotides read TGTGCCAGCAGCCTTGACGGCTCCTATAATTCACCCCTCCACTTT.

The table lists this clonotype with many counts. The J gene is TRBJ1-6, the V gene TRBV6-1, with D unclear. Germline V CDR1 and CDR2: MNHNS, SASEGT. Trimming left V 0 bases short and J 11 bases short, with 14 bases between. The CDR3 is made up of 15 amino acids. The CDR3 sequence: CASSEADMSGAPLHF. The CDR3 coding sequence is TGTGCCAGCAGTGAAGCCGACATGAGCGGGGCACCCCTCCACTTT.

This clonotype showed up many times. The chain carries TRBV7-9 and TRBJ2-7; D is ambiguous. V shed 4 bases and J shed 5 bases, with 6 bases lying between them. The CDR3 runs to 11 residues. From germline, CDR1 is SEHNR and CDR2 FQNEAQ (reference sequence). The CDR3 DNA sequence: TGTGCCAGCAGCTCTCAGAACGAGCAGTACTTC. It is translated as CASSSQNEQYF.

This clonotype was observed many times. The genes are TRBV5-1 and TRBJ2-1; 13 bases line up with TRBD2. Per the germline V gene, CDR1 is SGHRS and CDR2 is YFSETQ. Losses at the gene ends were 4 bases for V and 7 bases for J; bases not matched to a gene: 8. This CDR3 region has 16 residues. CDR3 amino acids: CASSPTGTSGVNEQFF. DNA of the CDR3: TGCGCCAGCAGCCCCACCGGGACTAGCGGGGTGAATGAGCAGTTCTTC.

This clonotype was seen repeatedly, ten times or more. The gene calls are TRBV13 and TRBJ2-1, with 8 bases aligning to TRBD2. Germline lookup yields CDR1 PRHDT and CDR2 FYEKMQ (reference sequence). With 5 bases clipped from V and 6 bases from J, the junction kept 15 bases outside the gene matches. The CDR3 has 17 residues. CDR3 nucleotide sequence: TGTGCCAGCAGCCTAACATCCTTAGCGGGACCTCTCAATGAGCAGTTCTTC. This sequence encodes CASSLTSLAGPLNEQFF.

Ten or more counts support this clonotype. The V and J genes are TRBV12-3 or TRBV12-4 and TRBJ2-1; D call uncertain. Trimming removed 3 bases at V and 6 bases at J, with 6 bases between. The CDR3 is 12 residues long. The CDR3 bases are TGTGCCAGCAGTTTTTCCCGCAATGAGCAGTTCTTC. Residues: CASSFSRNEQFF.

Details on this clonotype: With a much larger clone just one base away, this may be a read error. The rearrangement uses TRBV9 and TRBJ1-1; weak D call: TRBD1 (6 bases). Trimming removed 3 bases at V and 0 bases at J, with 12 bases between. CDR1 and CDR2 from the germline V gene are SGDLS and YYNGEE. CDR3 size: 15 residues. The CDR3 spells CASSEGGRVNTEAFF. The DNA of the CDR3 is TGTGCCAGCAGCGAGGGGGGCAGAGTGAACACTGAAGCTTTCTTT.

V and J are TRBV6-5 and TRBJ2-2, with D perhaps given as TRBD1 or TRBD2 (5 bases each). CDR1 is MNHEY and CDR2 is SVGAGI in the germline V gene. The germline V and J ends were trimmed by 2 bases and 6 bases, with 16 bases remaining between them. This CDR3 is built from 16 residues. The CDR3 region is CASSYDWGMSSGELFF. The CDR3, as DNA: TGTGCCAGCAGTTACGACTGGGGGATGAGTTCCGGGGAGCTGTTTTTT.

This clonotype was picked up many times. The genes are TRBV7-9 and TRBJ2-5; TRBD2 might be the D (6 bases). V lost 3 bases and J lost 3, with 14 bases in between. The germline V gene encodes CDR1 SEHNR and CDR2 FQNEAQ (reference sequence). The CDR3 loop spans 15 amino acids. CDR3 in DNA: TGTGCCAGCAGCTTTACTTCCGGAGGGGAAGAGACCCAGTACTTC. Encoded protein: CASSFTSGGEETQYF.

The rearrangement uses TRBV12-5 and TRBJ2-6, with 8 nucleotides matching TRBD2. Losses at the gene ends were 3 bases for V and 3 bases for J; bases not matched to a gene: 10. Germline V gene sequence: CDR1 LGHNT, CDR2 FRNRAP. The CDR3 spans 18 residues. In DNA, the CDR3 is TGTGCTAGTGGTTTATACGGGGGGGTATATAGTGGGGCCAACGTCCTGACTTTC. Translation: CASGLYGGVYSGANVLTF.

This clonotype has ten or more counts. This rearrangement joins TRBV20-1 to TRBJ1-1; 7 bases fit TRBD1. Germline V gives CDR1 DFQATT, CDR2 SNEGSKA (reference sequence). V shed 2 bases, J shed 5 bases, and the junction held 8 bases outside the gene matches. The CDR3 sequence is 14 residues long. The CDR3 DNA follows: TGCAGTGCTAGACCCCCGACAGGGTGGACTGAAGCTTTCTTT. This sequence encodes CSARPPTGWTEAFF.

This clonotype was seen repeatedly, ten times or more. The rearrangement joins TRBV7-2 to TRBJ2-1; TRBD2 matches 8 bases. The CDR3 loop spans 18 amino acids. Germline loops: CDR1 SGHTA, CDR2 FQGNSA. The V gene end was trimmed by 1 base and the J gene end by 4 bases; junction bases not matched to a gene: 12. CDR3 residues: CASSLEWSLGGDYNEQFF. The CDR3 DNA is TGTGCCAGCAGCTTAGAATGGTCGCTCGGGGGGGATTACAATGAGCAGTTCTTC.

This clonotype was picked up a small number of times. J is TRBJ1-2 and V is TRBV20-1; perhaps TRBD1 as D (5 bases). Germline V gene data show CDR1 as DFQATT and CDR2 as SNEGSKA (reference sequence). This CDR3 has 13 residues. V was shortened by 4 bases and J by 4 bases, with 13 bases between the two germline ends. CDR3 residues: CSATLTDSYGYTF. The CDR3 DNA sequence: TGCAGTGCTACCCTGACAGACTCCTATGGCTACACCTTC.

This clonotype has ten or more counts. The CDR3 bases are TGTGCCAGCAGCGCGACAGGGGGGACTGAAGCTTTCTTT. Protein: CASSATGGTEAFF. V and J are TRBV12-3 or TRBV12-4 and TRBJ1-1; 9 positions match TRBD1. V was clipped by 6 bases and J by 5 bases; unmatched bases: 4. The CDR3 is made up of 13 amino acids.

V usage is TRBV5-4 and J usage is TRBJ1-3, with TRBD1 as a possible D gene (5 bases). The CDR3 has 16 amino acids. Germline CDR1 is SGHNT and CDR2 is YYREEE (reference sequence). V shed 4 bases and J shed 4 bases, with 18 bases lying between them. CDR3 sequence reads: CASSTGTDPFGNTIYF. The CDR3 bases are TGTGCCAGCAGCACCGGGACCGACCCTTTCGGAAACACCATATATTTT.

This clonotype was observed many times. The V call is TRBV24-1, the J call TRBJ1-1; D possibly corresponds to TRBD1 (5 bases). Germline V gene data show CDR1 as KGHDR and CDR2 as SFDVKD. V lost 2 bases to trimming and J lost 5 bases, with 23 bases between them. The CDR3 totals 18 residues. CDR3 nucleotides: TGTGCCACCAGTGATTACGGGGGGTCCCAAGAGGCAAGTACTGAAGCTTTCTTT. It specifies CATSDYGGSQEASTEAFF.

This clonotype was seen many times. The chain combines TRBV5-1 with TRBJ1-1, with 9 positions matching TRBD1. Losses at the gene ends were 7 bases for V and 5 bases for J; bases not matched to a gene: 6. This CDR3 is built from 13 residues. Germline V gene sequence: CDR1 SGHRS, CDR2 YFSETQ. CDR3: CASRQGERTEAFF. In DNA, the CDR3 is TGCGCCAGCCGACAGGGGGAAAGGACTGAAGCTTTCTTT.

This clonotype was found many times. The V and J genes are TRBV20-1 and TRBJ2-7, with D possibly being TRBD1 or TRBD2 (6 bases each). The CDR3 has 15 residues. Trimming removed 4 bases from V and 0 bases from J, with 16 bases in between. Germline values: CDR1 DFQATT, CDR2 SNEGSKA (reference sequence). CDR3: CSATVGAGSSYEQYF. The CDR3 region has the DNA TGCAGTGCTACCGTGGGGGCGGGAAGCTCCTACGAGCAGTACTTC.

This clonotype came up many times. This chain connects TRBV4-1 to TRBJ1-1; perhaps TRBD1 as D (5 bases). This CDR3 region has 15 residues. Trimming pared 1 base from V and 6 bases from J, leaving 15 bases between. Germline lookup yields CDR1 MGHRA and CDR2 YSYEKL. CDR3 sequence: CASSQAPGLTAEAFF. The CDR3 nucleotides are TGCGCCAGCAGCCAAGCCCCAGGGTTGACGGCTGAAGCTTTCTTT.

With regard to this clonotype: Possible read error: a much larger clone is one base away. The chain combines TRBV12-3 or TRBV12-4 with TRBJ1-1, with 7 bases identical to TRBD1. V dropped 6 bases and J dropped 1; count of bases not matched to a gene: 11. The CDR3 is 16 residues long. In DNA, the CDR3 is TGTGCCAGCAGAGCTAACAGGGGTGGATGGAACACTGAAGCTTTCTTT. As protein: CASRANRGGWNTEAFF.

In this sample, this clonotype turned up many times. V gene TRBV25-1 combines with J gene TRBJ2-2; TRBD1 aligns across 9 bases. J gave up 3 bases and V 6 bases, and 5 bases lay outside the gene matches. The CDR3 is 15 amino acids. From germline, CDR1 is MGHDK and CDR2 SYGVNS. This chain's CDR3 is CASSLRDRDTGELFF. CDR3 DNA sequence: TGTGCCAGCAGCTTGAGGGACAGGGACACCGGGGAGCTGTTTTTT.

This clonotype came up many times. This chain connects TRBV6-4 to TRBJ1-5, with D hard to call. Per germline, CDR1 MRHNA and CDR2 SNTAGT. The CDR3 runs 13 residues. Trimming removed 3 bases at V and 7 bases at J, with 10 bases between. The CDR3 DNA reads as TGTGCCAGCAGTGAATGGGAGGGACAGCCCCAGCATTTT. Translating gives CASSEWEGQPQHF.

A remark on this clonotype: Since a much larger clone is just one base distant, this may be a read error. V usage is TRBV28 and J usage is TRBJ1-5, with D hard to call. Germline V gene sequence: CDR1 MDHEN, CDR2 SYDVKM. CDR3 length: 15 amino acids. The CDR3 reads CAISGDTYSNQPQHF. In nucleotides, the CDR3 is TGTGCCATCAGTGGGGATACCTATAGCAATCAGCCCCAGCATTTT.

Ten or more counts support this clonotype. This CDR3 reads CSVRTGGGEKLFF. The CDR3 bases are TGCAGCGTCCGGACAGGGGGCGGTGAAAAACTGTTTTTT. This chain uses TRBV29-1 with TRBJ1-4; 11 bases fit TRBD1. The length of the CDR3 is 13 residues. CDR1 is SQVTM and CDR2 is ANQGSEA in the germline V gene. The V gene end was trimmed by 6 bases and the J gene end by 7 bases; junction bases not matched to a gene: 4.

The table lists this clonotype with many counts. The chain is built from TRBV3-1 and TRBJ2-2; weak D call: TRBD1 (6 bases). With 1 base removed from V and 0 bases from J, the gap between germline ends came to 18 bases. Germline values: CDR1 LGHDT, CDR2 YNNKEL (reference sequence). The CDR3 consists of 19 residues. The CDR3 sequence is CASSQVFVTGYANTGELFF. DNA of the CDR3: TGTGCCAGCAGCCAAGTATTCGTGACAGGCTACGCGAACACCGGGGAGCTGTTTTTT.